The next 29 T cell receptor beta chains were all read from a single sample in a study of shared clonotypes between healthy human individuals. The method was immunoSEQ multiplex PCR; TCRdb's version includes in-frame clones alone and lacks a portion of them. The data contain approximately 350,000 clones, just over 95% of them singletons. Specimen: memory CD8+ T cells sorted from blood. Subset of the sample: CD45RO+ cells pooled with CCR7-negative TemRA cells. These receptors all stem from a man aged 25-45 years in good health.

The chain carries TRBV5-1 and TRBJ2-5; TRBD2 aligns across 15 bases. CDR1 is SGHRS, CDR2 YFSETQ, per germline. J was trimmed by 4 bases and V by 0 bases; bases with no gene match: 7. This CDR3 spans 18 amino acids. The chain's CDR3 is CASSLERTSGRAGETQYF. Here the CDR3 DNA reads TGCGCCAGCAGCTTGGAACGGACTAGCGGGAGGGCCGGAGAGACCCAGTACTTC.

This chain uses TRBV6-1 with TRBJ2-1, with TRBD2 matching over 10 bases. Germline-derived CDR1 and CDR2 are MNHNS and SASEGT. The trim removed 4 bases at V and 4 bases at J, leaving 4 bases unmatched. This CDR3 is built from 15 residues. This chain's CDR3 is CASSVGTSAYNEQFF. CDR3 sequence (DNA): TGTGCCAGCAGTGTTGGGACTAGCGCATACAATGAGCAGTTCTTC.

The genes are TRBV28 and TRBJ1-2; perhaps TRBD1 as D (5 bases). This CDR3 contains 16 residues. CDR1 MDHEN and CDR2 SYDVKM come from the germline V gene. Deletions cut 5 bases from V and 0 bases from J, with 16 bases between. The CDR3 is CASSPGARTANYGYTF. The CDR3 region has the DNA TGTGCCAGCAGTCCCGGGGCCCGGACGGCTAACTATGGCTACACCTTC.

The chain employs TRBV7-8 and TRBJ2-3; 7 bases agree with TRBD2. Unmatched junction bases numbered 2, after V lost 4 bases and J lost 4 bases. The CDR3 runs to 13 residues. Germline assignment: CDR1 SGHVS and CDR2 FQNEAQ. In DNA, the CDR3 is TGTGCCAGCAGCTATAGCGGGCCAGATACGCAGTATTTT. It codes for CASSYSGPDTQYF. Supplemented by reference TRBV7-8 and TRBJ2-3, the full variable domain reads GAGVSQSPRYKVAKRGQDVALRCDPISGHVSLFWYQQALGQGPEFLTYFQNEAQLDKSGLPSDRFFAERPEGSVSTLKIQRTQQEDSAVYLCASSYSGPDTQYFGPGTRLTVL.

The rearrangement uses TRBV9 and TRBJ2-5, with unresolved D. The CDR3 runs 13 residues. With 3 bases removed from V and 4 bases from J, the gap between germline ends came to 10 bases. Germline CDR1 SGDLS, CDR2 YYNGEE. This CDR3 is CASSDPVGETQYF. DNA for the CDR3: TGTGCCAGCAGCGATCCAGTAGGAGAGACCCAGTACTTC.

The DNA for the CDR3 is TGTGCCAGCAGCTTGAGCCCGGAGATAAAGCCCCAGCATTTT. Encoded protein: CASSLSPEIKPQHF. V is TRBV5-4 and J is TRBJ1-5; the D is unclear. V dropped 1 base and J dropped 8 bases, with 13 bases sitting between them. Germline-derived CDR1 and CDR2 are SGHNT and YYREEE (reference sequence). The length of the CDR3 is 14 residues.

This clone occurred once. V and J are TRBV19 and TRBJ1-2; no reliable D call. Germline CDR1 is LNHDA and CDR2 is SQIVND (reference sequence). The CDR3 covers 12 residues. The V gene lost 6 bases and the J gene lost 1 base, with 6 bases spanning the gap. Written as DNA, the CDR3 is TGTGCCAGTAGCGCGAATAACTATGGCTACACCTTC. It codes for CASSANNYGYTF.

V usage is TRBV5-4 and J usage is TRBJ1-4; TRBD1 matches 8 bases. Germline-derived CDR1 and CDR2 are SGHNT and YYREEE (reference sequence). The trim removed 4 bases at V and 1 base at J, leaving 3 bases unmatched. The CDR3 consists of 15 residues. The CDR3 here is CASSKQGGTNEKLFF. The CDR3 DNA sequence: TGTGCCAGCAGCAAACAGGGGGGAACTAATGAAAAACTGTTTTTT.

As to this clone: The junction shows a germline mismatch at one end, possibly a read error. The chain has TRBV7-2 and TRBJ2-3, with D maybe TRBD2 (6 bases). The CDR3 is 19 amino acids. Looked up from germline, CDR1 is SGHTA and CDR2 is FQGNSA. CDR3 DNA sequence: TGTGCCAGCAGCTTAAAAGGAACCCAGTTTAGCGGCCCCACAGATATGCAGTATTTT. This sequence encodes CASSLKGTQFSGPTDMQYF.

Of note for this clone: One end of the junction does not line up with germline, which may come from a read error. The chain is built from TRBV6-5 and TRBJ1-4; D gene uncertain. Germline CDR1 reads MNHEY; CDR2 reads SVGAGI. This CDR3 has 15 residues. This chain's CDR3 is CASSYSVGYNDKLFF. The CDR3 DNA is TGTGCCAGCAGTTACTCGGTCGGATATAATGACAAACTGTTTTTT.

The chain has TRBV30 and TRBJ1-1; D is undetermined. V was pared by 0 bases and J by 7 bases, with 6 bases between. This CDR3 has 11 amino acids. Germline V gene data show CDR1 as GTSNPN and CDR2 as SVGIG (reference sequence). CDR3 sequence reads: CAWSVRSEAFF. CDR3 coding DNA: TGTGCCTGGAGTGTGCGAAGTGAAGCTTTCTTT.

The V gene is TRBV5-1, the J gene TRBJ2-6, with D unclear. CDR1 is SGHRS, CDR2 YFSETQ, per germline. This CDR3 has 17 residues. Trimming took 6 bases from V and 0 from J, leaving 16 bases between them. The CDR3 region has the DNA TGCGCCAGCAAACCGTTTAACCCCAGCTCTGGGGCCAACGTCCTGACTTTC. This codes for CASKPFNPSSGANVLTF.

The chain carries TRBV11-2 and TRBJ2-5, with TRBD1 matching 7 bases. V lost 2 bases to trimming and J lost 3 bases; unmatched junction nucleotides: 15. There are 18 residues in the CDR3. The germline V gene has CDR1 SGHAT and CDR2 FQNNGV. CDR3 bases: TGTGCCAGCAGCTTAAGAGGGACAGAGATTGTCCAGGAAGAGACCCAGTACTTC. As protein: CASSLRGTEIVQEETQYF.

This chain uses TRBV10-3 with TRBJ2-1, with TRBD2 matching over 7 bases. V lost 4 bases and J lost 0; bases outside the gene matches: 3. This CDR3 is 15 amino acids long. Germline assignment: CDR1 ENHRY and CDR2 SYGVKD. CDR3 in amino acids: CAISVGGSSYNEQFF. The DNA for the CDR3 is TGTGCCATCAGTGTGGGCGGGAGCTCCTACAATGAGCAGTTCTTC.

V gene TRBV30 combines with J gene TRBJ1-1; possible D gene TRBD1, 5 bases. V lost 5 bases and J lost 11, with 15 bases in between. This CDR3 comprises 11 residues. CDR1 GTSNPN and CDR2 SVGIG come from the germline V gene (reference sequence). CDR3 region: CAWGAEGFAFF. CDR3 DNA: TGTGCCTGGGGGGCCGAGGGCTTCGCTTTCTTT.

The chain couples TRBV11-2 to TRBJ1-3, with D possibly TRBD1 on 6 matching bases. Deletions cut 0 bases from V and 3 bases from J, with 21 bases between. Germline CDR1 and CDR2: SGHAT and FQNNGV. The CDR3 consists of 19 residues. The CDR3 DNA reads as TGTGCCAGCAGCTTAGACCAGGGGATCTTTGAGGGCTTTGGAAACACCATATATTTT. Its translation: CASSLDQGIFEGFGNTIYF.

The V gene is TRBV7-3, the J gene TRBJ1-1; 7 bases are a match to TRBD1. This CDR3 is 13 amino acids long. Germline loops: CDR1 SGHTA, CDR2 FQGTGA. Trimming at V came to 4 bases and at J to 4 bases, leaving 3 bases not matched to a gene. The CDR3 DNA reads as TGTGCCAGCAGCTCATCAGGGGGCACTGAAGCTTTCTTT. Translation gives CASSSSGGTEAFF.

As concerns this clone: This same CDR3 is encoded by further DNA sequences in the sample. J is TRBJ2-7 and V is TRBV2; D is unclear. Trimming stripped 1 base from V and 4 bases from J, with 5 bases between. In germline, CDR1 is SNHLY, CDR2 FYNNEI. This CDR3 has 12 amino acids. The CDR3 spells CASSEEGYEQYF. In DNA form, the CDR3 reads TGTGCCAGCAGTGAAGAAGGGTACGAGCAGTACTTC.

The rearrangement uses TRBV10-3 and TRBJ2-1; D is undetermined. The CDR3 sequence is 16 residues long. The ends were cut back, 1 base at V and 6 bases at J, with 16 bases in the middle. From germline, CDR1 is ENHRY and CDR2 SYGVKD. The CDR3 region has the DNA TGTGCCATCAGTGAGTATTTTCCATGGTACTCCAATGAGCAGTTCTTC. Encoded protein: CAISEYFPWYSNEQFF.

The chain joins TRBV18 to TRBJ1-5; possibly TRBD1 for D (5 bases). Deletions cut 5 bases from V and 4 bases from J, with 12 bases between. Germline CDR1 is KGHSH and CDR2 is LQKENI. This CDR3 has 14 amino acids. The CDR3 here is CASSTGGLNQPQHF. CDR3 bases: TGTGCCAGCTCAACAGGCGGACTTAATCAGCCCCAGCATTTT.

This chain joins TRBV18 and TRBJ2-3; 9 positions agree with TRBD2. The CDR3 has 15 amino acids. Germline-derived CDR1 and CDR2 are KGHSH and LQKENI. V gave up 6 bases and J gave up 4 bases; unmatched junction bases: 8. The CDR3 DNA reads TGTGCCAGCTCTCCGCGGGAGGGAGGCGCAGATACGCAGTATTTT. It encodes CASSPREGGADTQYF. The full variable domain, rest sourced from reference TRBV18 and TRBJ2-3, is NAGVMQNPRHLVRRRGQEARLRCSPMKGHSHVYWYRQLPEEGLKFMVYLQKENIIDESGMPKERFSAEFPKEGPSILRIQQVVRGDSAAYFCASSPREGGADTQYFGPGTRLTVL.

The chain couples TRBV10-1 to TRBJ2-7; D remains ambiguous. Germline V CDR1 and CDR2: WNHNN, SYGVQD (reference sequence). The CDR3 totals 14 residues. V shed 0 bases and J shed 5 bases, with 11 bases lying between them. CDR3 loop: CASSESRDLDEQYF. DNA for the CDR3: TGCGCCAGCAGTGAGTCGAGAGACTTGGACGAGCAGTACTTC.

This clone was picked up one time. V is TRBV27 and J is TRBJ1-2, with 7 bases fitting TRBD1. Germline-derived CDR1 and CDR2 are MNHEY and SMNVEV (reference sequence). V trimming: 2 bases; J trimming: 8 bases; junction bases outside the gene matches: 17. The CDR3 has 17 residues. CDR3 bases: TGTGCCAGCAGTTTACAAAAAACCGGGACAGCTTTATCCGGCTACACCTTC. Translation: CASSLQKTGTALSGYTF.

The CDR3 DNA sequence: TGTGCCAGAAGCTTGGGGAGCGGATTACGGGAGTCACCAGATCACTCCTACGAGCAGTACTTC. It encodes CARSLGSGLRESPDHSYEQYF. The V and J genes are TRBV5-3 and TRBJ2-7, with TRBD2 as a possible D gene (6 bases). TRBV5-3 is an ORF, and what it does is uncertain. V dropped 0 bases and J dropped 0 bases, with 28 bases sitting between them. The CDR3 has 21 residues.

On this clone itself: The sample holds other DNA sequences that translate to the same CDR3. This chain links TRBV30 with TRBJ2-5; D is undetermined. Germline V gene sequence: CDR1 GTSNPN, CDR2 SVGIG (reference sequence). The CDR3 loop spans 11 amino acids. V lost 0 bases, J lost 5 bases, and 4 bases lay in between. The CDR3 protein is CAWSVRETQYF. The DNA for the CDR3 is TGTGCCTGGAGTGTTAGGGAGACCCAGTACTTC.

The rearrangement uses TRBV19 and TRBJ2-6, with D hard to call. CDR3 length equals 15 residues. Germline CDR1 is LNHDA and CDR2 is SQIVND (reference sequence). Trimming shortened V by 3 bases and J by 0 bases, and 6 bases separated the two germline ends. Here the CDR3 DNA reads TGTGCCAGTAGTATCCAGAGCTCTGGGGCCAACGTCCTGACTTTC. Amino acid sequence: CASSIQSSGANVLTF.

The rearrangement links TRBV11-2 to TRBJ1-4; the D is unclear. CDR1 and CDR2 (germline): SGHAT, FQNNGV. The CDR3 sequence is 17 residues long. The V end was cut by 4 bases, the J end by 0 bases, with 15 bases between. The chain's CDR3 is CASSSRYRTATNEKLFF. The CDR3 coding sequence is TGTGCCAGCAGCTCCCGATACCGCACAGCAACTAATGAAAAACTGTTTTTT.

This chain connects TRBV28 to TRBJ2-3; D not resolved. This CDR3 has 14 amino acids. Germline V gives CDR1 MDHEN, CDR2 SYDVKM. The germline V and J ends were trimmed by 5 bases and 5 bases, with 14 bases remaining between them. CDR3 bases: TGTGCCAGCAGTCTACCGGGTACCAAAGATACGCAGTATTTT. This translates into CASSLPGTKDTQYF.

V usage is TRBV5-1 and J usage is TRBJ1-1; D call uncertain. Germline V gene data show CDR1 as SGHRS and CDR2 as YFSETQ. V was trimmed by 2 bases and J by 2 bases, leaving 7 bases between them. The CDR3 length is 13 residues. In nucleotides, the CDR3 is TGCGCCAGCAGCTTAGGCATCAACACTGAAGCTTTCTTT. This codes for CASSLGINTEAFF.